The 23 T cell receptor beta chains below all came from one sample that was sequenced in a study of Graves' ophthalmopathy and Graves' hyperthyroidism. Amplification of the TCR beta CDR3 regions used RNA transcripts (as template). The workflow started with a first-round RT-PCR run with HTBI primers and then moved on to a second-round multiplex PCR. TCRdb ran MiXCR on the multiplex PCR reads and lists one entry per CDR3 protein. The sample consists of approximately 500,000 distinct CDR3 sequences, approximately 15% of them appearing once. The sequenced sample was blood. The receptors come from a woman aged 30 to 39 with Graves' ophthalmopathy.

The DNA of the CDR3 is TGTGCCAGCAGCTTCGACGCGAACACCGGGGAGCTGTTTTTT. Translated, it gives CASSFDANTGELFF. The chain carries TRBV5-4 and TRBJ2-2; D remains unclear. Germline V lookup: CDR1 SGHNT, CDR2 YYREEE (reference sequence). The V and J ends lost 2 bases and 0 bases respectively, with 5 bases between them. The CDR3 runs 14 residues.

This clonotype has ten or more counts. The chain is built from TRBV6-5 and TRBJ2-5; D could derive from TRBD1 or TRBD2 (5 bases each). Germline values: CDR1 MNHEY, CDR2 SVGAGI. The CDR3 is 13 amino acids. The V and J ends lost 5 bases and 3 bases respectively, with 10 bases between them. The CDR3 bases are TGTGCCAGCAGTCTGAGGGGTAAAGAGACCCAGTACTTC. Translating gives CASSLRGKETQYF.

The table lists this clonotype with many counts. The chain couples TRBV2 to TRBJ2-2; D assignment may be TRBD1 or TRBD2 (6 bases each). Germline V gene data show CDR1 as SNHLY and CDR2 as FYNNEI. The CDR3 has 15 amino acids. The V end lost 6 bases, the J end lost 1 base, and 12 bases lay between the germline ends. Written as DNA, the CDR3 is TGTGCCAGCAGGGCGGGACAAGAGAACACCGGGGAGCTGTTTTTT. Translating gives CASRAGQENTGELFF. The complete variable domain, with remaining parts taken from reference TRBV2 and TRBJ2-2, reads EPEVTQTPSHQVTQMGQEVILRCVPISNHLYFYWYRQILGQKVEFLVSFYNNEISEKSEIFDDQFSVERPDGSNFTLKIRSTKLEDSAMYFCASRAGQENTGELFFGEGSRLTVL.

This chain joins TRBV11-2 and TRBJ2-5; 7 nucleotides align to TRBD1. Germline V gives CDR1 SGHAT, CDR2 FQNNGV. V gave up 4 bases and J gave up 5 bases; unmatched junction bases: 10. The length of the CDR3 is 15 residues. This chain's CDR3 is CASSSGQVKRETQYF. Here the CDR3 DNA reads TGTGCCAGCAGCTCAGGACAGGTTAAGCGGGAGACCCAGTACTTC.

This clonotype was seen ten or more times. This chain uses TRBV6-1 with TRBJ2-5, with D possibly TRBD1 on 6 matching bases. This CDR3 region has 14 residues. CDR1 is MNHNS, CDR2 SASEGT, per germline. Trimming shortened V by 2 bases and J by 1 base, and 8 bases separated the two germline ends. The CDR3 reads CASSEQGGQETQYF. The CDR3 DNA is TGTGCCAGCAGTGAACAAGGGGGCCAAGAGACCCAGTACTTC.

This chain joins TRBV2 and TRBJ1-2, with 7 positions matching TRBD1. V shed 2 bases, J shed 5 bases, and the junction held 11 bases outside the gene matches. CDR1 is SNHLY and CDR2 is FYNNEI in the germline V gene. The CDR3 loop spans 16 amino acids. The CDR3 spells CASSERLRDRHYGYTF. The CDR3, as DNA: TGTGCCAGCAGTGAACGACTTCGGGACAGACATTATGGCTACACCTTC.

This clonotype was detected many times. The chain joins TRBV4-2 to TRBJ1-1; TRBD1 matches at 7 bases. This CDR3 region has 17 residues. Losses at the gene ends were 4 bases for V and 1 base for J; bases not matched to a gene: 12. Germline values: CDR1 LGHNA, CDR2 YNFKEQ. CDR3 DNA sequence: TGTGCCAGCAGCCTTCCGACAGGGCAGGTTAAGAACACTGAAGCTTTCTTT. This codes for CASSLPTGQVKNTEAFF.

This clonotype was seen at least ten times. CDR3 amino acids: CASSGHRGPKNIQYF. CDR3 nucleotides: TGTGCCAGCAGTGGACATCGGGGCCCCAAAAACATTCAGTACTTC. The chain uses TRBV2 and TRBJ2-4; either TRBD1 or TRBD2 may fit D (5 bases each). V was cut by 4 bases and J by 2 bases, with 12 bases left in between. The CDR3 is 15 residues long. Looked up from germline, CDR1 is SNHLY and CDR2 is FYNNEI.

This clonotype was seen ten or more times. The chain combines TRBV28 with TRBJ2-5, with 9 bases matching TRBD1. Per the germline V gene, CDR1 is MDHEN and CDR2 is SYDVKM. This CDR3 is 14 amino acids long. V trimming: 7 bases; J trimming: 4 bases; junction bases outside the gene matches: 7. In nucleotides, the CDR3 is TGTGCCAGCAACATACAGGGGGCGCGAGAGACCCAGTACTTC. As protein: CASNIQGARETQYF.

The V call is TRBV18, the J call TRBJ1-1, with 9 positions matching TRBD1. Looked up from germline, CDR1 is KGHSH and CDR2 is LQKENI. The ends lost 6 bases at V and 8 bases at J; junction bases unmatched: 4. The CDR3 is 12 residues long. This chain's CDR3 is CASSQGQGEAFF. CDR3 DNA: TGTGCCAGCTCGCAAGGACAGGGGGAAGCTTTCTTT.

The chain uses TRBV6-5 and TRBJ2-5, with TRBD2 matching 8 bases. V gave up 1 base and J gave up 0 bases; unmatched junction bases: 1. The germline CDR1 and CDR2 sequences are MNHEY and SVGAGI. This CDR3 is built from 15 residues. The CDR3 bases are TGTGCCAGCAGTTACTTTAGCGGGAACCAAGAGACCCAGTACTTC. Its translation: CASSYFSGNQETQYF.

The rearrangement links TRBV6-5 to TRBJ1-5; unclear D gene. This CDR3 has 12 amino acids. Germline CDR1 is MNHEY and CDR2 is SVGAGI. V lost 6 bases and J 3 bases, leaving 6 bases between the germline ends. The CDR3 loop reads CASSLINQPQHF. The DNA of the CDR3 is TGTGCCAGCAGCCTGATCAATCAGCCCCAGCATTTT.

At least ten counts were recorded for this clonotype. This chain joins TRBV6-1 and TRBJ2-4, with 8 nucleotides matching TRBD1. The CDR3 is 17 amino acids. CDR1 and CDR2 from the germline V gene are MNHNS and SASEGT. The V and J ends lost 0 bases and 7 bases, in that order; junction bases with no gene match: 11. This chain's CDR3 is CASSEAEVRDRPNIQYF. CDR3 sequence (DNA): TGTGCCAGCAGTGAAGCTGAAGTCCGGGACAGGCCCAACATTCAGTACTTC.

At least ten counts were recorded for this clonotype. The chain links TRBV15 to TRBJ1-2; TRBD1 is a possible D gene (5 bases). The CDR3 contains 15 residues. Germline V CDR1 and CDR2: LNHNV, YYDKDF (reference sequence). The V end was cut by 5 bases, the J end by 2 bases, with 15 bases between. The CDR3 loop is CATSDPGGTNYGYTF. In nucleotides, the CDR3 is TGTGCCACCAGCGACCCCGGGGGGACCAACTATGGCTACACCTTC.

This clonotype came up many times. The chain links TRBV7-9 to TRBJ2-2; D not certain. This CDR3 region has 15 residues. The V end was cut by 10 bases, the J end by 2 bases, with 17 bases between. Per the germline V gene, CDR1 is SEHNR and CDR2 is FQNEAQ (reference sequence). The CDR3 region is CATKRKGDNTGELFF. In DNA form, the CDR3 reads TGTGCCACTAAGAGGAAAGGTGATAACACCGGGGAGCTGTTTTTT.

This clonotype was detected a few times. The V and J genes are TRBV12-3 or TRBV12-4 and TRBJ1-1; possibly TRBD1 for D (5 bases). The V end was cut by 5 bases, the J end by 0 bases, with 13 bases between. The CDR3 extends over 15 amino acids. DNA for the CDR3: TGTGCCAGCAGTCCGGACCGGGGGGTGAACACTGAAGCTTTCTTT. Residues: CASSPDRGVNTEAFF.

This clonotype was counted at least ten times. This chain links TRBV6-5 with TRBJ2-7; 11 positions match TRBD2. V lost 9 bases and J lost 4; bases outside the gene matches: 11. The germline CDR1 and CDR2 sequences are MNHEY and SVGAGI. This CDR3 is built from 15 residues. The CDR3 sequence is CASVLAGDGSYEQYF. CDR3 in DNA: TGTGCCAGTGTACTAGCGGGAGACGGTAGTTACGAGCAGTACTTC.

Comment on this clonotype: This may come from a read error, since a much larger clone is one base off. No conserved phenylalanine or tryptophan is present at the end of the CDR3, so a read error is the likely explanation. This rearrangement joins TRBV7-9 to TRBJ1-1; TRBD1 is a possible D gene (6 bases). The CDR3 has 12 amino acids. With 4 bases removed from V and 8 bases from J, the gap between germline ends came to 11 bases. CDR1 and CDR2 from the germline V gene are SEHNR and FQNEAQ (reference sequence). This CDR3 reads CASSSQGREAFV. The CDR3, as DNA: TGTGCCAGCAGCTCTCAGGGGCGCGAAGCTTTCGTT.

In its sample, this clonotype was seen many times. The chain couples TRBV6-1 to TRBJ2-7; 11 nucleotides line up with TRBD1. Losses at the gene ends were 5 bases for V and 3 bases for J; bases not matched to a gene: 9. Germline V lookup: CDR1 MNHNS, CDR2 SASEGT. The CDR3 covers 16 residues. CDR3 protein: CASSRLGQGDGYEQYF. The CDR3 DNA follows: TGTGCCAGCAGTCGGCTGGGACAGGGGGATGGCTACGAGCAGTACTTC.

The table lists this clonotype with many counts. CDR3 coding DNA: TGCAGTGCTCCTAACAATGCAAAGCCTATCTACGAGCAGTACTTC. As protein: CSAPNNAKPIYEQYF. The J gene is TRBJ2-7, the V gene TRBV20-1; unclear D gene. CDR3 length: 15 amino acids. Germline lookup yields CDR1 DFQATT and CDR2 SNEGSKA (reference sequence). V was trimmed by 5 bases and J by 3 bases, leaving 20 bases between them.

The table lists this clonotype with many counts. The V call is TRBV19, the J call TRBJ1-5, with D hard to call. Germline CDR1 is LNHDA and CDR2 is SQIVND (reference sequence). Trimming took 6 bases from V and 3 from J, leaving 18 bases between them. This CDR3 comprises 16 residues. The CDR3 nucleotides are TGTGCCAGTAGGCCTCAGACCCAGCCCATCAATCAGCCCCAGCATTTT. Translation gives CASRPQTQPINQPQHF.

The rearrangement links TRBV7-6 to TRBJ2-5; D is perhaps TRBD2 (5 bases). Looked up from germline, CDR1 is SGHVS and CDR2 is FNYEAQ. This CDR3 contains 13 residues. Trimming left V 5 bases short and J 7 bases short, with 14 bases between. CDR3 bases: TGTGCCAGCAGCAGTATTGGTCGGGGGACCCAGTACTTC. Its translation is CASSSIGRGTQYF. Supplemented by reference TRBV7-6 and TRBJ2-5, the full variable domain reads GAGVSQSPRYKVTKRGQDVALRCDPISGHVSLYWYRQALGQGPEFLTYFNYEAQQDKSGLPNDRFSAERPEGSISTLTIQRTEQRDSAMYRCASSSIGRGTQYFGPGTRLLVL.

Regarding this clonotype: This may be a read error, as it is one base from a much larger clone. V and J are TRBV20-1 and TRBJ2-4; 13 nucleotides align to TRBD2. The trim removed 2 bases at V and 14 bases at J, leaving 18 bases unmatched. Germline assignment: CDR1 DFQATT and CDR2 SNEGSKA (reference sequence). The CDR3 covers 17 residues. CDR3: CSARPLRTSGSSNEKYF. DNA of the CDR3: TGCAGTGCTAGACCCCTTAGGACTAGCGGGAGCAGCAACGAGAAGTACTTC.